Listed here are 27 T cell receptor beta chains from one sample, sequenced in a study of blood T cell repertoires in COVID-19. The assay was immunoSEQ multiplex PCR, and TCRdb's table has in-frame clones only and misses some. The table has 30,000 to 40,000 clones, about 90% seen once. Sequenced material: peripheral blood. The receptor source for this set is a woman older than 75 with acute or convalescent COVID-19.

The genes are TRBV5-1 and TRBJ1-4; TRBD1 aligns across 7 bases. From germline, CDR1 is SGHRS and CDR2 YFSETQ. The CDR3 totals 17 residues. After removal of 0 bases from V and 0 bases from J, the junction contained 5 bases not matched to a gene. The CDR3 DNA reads TGCGCCAGCAGCTTGGTACAGGGGACCGCAACTAATGAAAAACTGTTTTTT. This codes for CASSLVQGTATNEKLFF.

The CDR3 protein is CASSADRNTEAFF. The CDR3 bases are TGCGCCAGCAGTGCGGACAGGAACACTGAAGCTTTCTTT. V usage is TRBV10-1 and J usage is TRBJ1-1, with D possibly matching TRBD1 (6 bases). V lost 4 bases and J lost 1, with 7 bases in between. CDR3 length: 13 amino acids. Germline V gene sequence: CDR1 WNHNN, CDR2 SYGVQD (reference sequence).

This chain's CDR3 is CASSQGQGYEQYF. CDR3 bases: TGTGCCAGCTCCCAGGGACAGGGCTACGAGCAGTACTTC. This chain links TRBV18 with TRBJ2-7, with TRBD1 matching over 9 bases. With 6 bases clipped from V and 3 bases from J, the junction kept 3 bases outside the gene matches. The CDR3 runs to 13 residues. The germline V gene has CDR1 KGHSH and CDR2 LQKENI.

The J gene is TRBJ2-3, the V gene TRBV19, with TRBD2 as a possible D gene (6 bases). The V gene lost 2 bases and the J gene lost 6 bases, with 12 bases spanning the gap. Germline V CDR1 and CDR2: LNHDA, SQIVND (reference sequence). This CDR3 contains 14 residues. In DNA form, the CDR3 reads TGTGCCAGTAGTATATCAGGGCGGGGTGATACGCAGTATTTT. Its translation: CASSISGRGDTQYF.

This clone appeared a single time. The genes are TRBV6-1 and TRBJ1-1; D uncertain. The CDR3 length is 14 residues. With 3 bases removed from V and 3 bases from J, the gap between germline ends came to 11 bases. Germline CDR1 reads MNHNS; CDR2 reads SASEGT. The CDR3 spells CASSEVYRYTEAFF. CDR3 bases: TGTGCCAGCAGTGAGGTCTACCGCTACACTGAAGCTTTCTTT.

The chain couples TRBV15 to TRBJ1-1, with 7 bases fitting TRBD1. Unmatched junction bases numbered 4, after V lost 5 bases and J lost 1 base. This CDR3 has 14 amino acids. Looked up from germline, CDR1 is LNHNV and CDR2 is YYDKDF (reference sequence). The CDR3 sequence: CATSGGQKNTEAFF. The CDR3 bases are TGTGCCACCAGCGGGGGACAGAAGAACACTGAAGCTTTCTTT.

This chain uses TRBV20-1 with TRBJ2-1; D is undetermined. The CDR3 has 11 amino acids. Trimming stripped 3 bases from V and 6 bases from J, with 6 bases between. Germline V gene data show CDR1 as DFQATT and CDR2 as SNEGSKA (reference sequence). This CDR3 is CSASRVNEQFF. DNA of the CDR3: TGCAGTGCTAGCCGGGTCAATGAGCAGTTCTTC.

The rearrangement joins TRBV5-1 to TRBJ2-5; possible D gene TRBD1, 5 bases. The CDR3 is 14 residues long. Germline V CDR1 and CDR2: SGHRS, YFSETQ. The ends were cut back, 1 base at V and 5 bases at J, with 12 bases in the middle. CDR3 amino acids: CASSLMGPAETQYF. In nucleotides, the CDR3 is TGCGCCAGCAGCTTGATGGGGCCGGCGGAGACCCAGTACTTC.

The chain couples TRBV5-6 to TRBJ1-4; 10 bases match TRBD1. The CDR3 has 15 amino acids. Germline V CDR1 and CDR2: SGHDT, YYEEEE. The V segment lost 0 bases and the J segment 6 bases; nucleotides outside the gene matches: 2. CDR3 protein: CASSLVGTGDEKLFF. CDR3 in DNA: TGTGCCAGCAGCTTGGTGGGGACAGGGGATGAAAAACTGTTTTTT.

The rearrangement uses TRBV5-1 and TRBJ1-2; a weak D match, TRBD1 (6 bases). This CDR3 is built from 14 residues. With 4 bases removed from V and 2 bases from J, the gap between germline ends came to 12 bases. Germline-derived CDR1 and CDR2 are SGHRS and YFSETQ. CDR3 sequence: CASSQTGTNYGYTF. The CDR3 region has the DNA TGCGCCAGCAGCCAGACCGGGACAAACTATGGCTACACCTTC.

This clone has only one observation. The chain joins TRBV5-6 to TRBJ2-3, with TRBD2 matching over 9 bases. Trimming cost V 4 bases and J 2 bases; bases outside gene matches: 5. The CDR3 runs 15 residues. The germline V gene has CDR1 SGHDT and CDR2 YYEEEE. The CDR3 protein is CASSKTSGLTDTQYF. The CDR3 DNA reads TGTGCCAGCAGCAAGACTAGCGGCCTCACAGATACGCAGTATTTT.

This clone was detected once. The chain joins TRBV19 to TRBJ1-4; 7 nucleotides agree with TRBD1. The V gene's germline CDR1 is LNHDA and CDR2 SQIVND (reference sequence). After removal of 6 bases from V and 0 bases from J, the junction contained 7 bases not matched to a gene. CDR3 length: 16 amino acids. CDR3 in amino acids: CASSKGQRATNEKLFF. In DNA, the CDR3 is TGTGCCAGTAGCAAGGGACAGAGAGCAACTAATGAAAAACTGTTTTTT.

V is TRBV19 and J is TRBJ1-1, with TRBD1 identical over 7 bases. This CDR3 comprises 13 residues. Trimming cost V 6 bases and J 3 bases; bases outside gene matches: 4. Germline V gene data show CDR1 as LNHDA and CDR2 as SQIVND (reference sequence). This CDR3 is CASSSTGDTEAFF. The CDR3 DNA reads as TGTGCCAGTAGCTCAACAGGGGACACTGAAGCTTTCTTT.

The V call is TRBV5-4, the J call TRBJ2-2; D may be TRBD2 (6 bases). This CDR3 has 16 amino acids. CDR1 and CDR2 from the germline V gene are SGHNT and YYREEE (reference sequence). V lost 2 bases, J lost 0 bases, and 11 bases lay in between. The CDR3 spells CASSFGGDSNTGELFF. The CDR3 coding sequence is TGTGCCAGCAGCTTCGGCGGGGACTCGAACACCGGGGAGCTGTTTTTT.

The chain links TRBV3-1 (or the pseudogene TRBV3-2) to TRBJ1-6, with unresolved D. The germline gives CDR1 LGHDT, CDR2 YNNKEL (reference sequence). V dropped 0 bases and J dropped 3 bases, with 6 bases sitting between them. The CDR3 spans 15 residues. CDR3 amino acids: CASSQDSGYNSPLHF. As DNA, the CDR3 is TGTGCCAGCAGCCAAGATTCGGGCTATAATTCACCCCTCCACTTT.

This chain's CDR3 is CASSLEGGQGKFF. The DNA of the CDR3 is TGCGCCAGCAGCTTGGAGGGGGGACAGGGGAAGTTCTTC. V gene TRBV5-1 combines with J gene TRBJ2-1; 10 nucleotides line up with TRBD1. From germline, CDR1 is SGHRS and CDR2 YFSETQ. This CDR3 contains 13 residues. V lost 0 bases, J lost 14 bases, and 5 bases stayed unmatched.

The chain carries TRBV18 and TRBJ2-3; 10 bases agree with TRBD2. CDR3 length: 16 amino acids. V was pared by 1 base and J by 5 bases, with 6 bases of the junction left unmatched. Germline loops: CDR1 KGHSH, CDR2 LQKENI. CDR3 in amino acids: CASSPRLAGAGDTQYF. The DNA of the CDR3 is TGTGCCAGCTCACCACGGCTAGCGGGGGCCGGAGATACGCAGTATTTT.

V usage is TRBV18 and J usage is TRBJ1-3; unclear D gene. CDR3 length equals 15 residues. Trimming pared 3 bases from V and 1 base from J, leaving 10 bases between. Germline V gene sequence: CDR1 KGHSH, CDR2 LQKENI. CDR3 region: CASSPTVRSGNTIYF. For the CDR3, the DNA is TGTGCCAGCTCACCCACCGTCAGGTCTGGAAACACCATATATTTT.

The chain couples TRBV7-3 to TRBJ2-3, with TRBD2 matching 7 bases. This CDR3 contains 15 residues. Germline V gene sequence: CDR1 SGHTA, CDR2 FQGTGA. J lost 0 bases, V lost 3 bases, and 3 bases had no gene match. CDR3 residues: CASSFTGGSTDTQYF. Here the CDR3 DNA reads TGTGCCAGCAGCTTCACGGGGGGTAGCACAGATACGCAGTATTTT.

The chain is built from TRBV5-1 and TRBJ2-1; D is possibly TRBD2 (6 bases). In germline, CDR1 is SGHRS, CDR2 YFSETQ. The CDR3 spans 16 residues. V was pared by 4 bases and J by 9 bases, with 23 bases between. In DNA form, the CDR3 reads TGCGCCAGCAGCCCCGGAGGGACTCTACTTGAGGGTGAGCAGTTCTTC. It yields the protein CASSPGGTLLEGEQFF.

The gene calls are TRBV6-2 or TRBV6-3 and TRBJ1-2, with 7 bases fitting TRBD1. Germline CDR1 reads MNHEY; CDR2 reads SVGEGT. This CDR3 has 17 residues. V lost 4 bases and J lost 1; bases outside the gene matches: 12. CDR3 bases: TGTGCCAGCAGTTCACCGATGACAGGGTGGGATAACTATGGCTACACCTTC. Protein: CASSSPMTGWDNYGYTF.

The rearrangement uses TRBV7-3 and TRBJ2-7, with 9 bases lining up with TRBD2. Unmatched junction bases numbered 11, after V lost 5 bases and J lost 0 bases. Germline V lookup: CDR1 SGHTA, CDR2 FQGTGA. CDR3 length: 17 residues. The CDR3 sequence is CASSPSGGGANSYEQYF. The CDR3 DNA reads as TGTGCCAGCAGCCCCTCAGGCGGGGGGGCGAACTCCTACGAGCAGTACTTC. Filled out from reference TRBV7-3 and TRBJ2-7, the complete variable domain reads GAGVSQTPSNKVTEKGKYVELRCDPISGHTALYWYRQSLGQGPEFLIYFQGTGAADDSGLPNDRFFAVRPEGSVSTLKIQRTERGDSAVYLCASSPSGGGANSYEQYFGPGTRLTVT.

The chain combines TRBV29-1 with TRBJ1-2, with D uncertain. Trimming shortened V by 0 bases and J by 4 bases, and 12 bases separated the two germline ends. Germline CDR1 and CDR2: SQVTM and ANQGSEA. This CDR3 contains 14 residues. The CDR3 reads CSVEEADGVYGYTF. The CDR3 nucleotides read TGCAGCGTTGAAGAAGCTGACGGGGTCTATGGCTACACCTTC.

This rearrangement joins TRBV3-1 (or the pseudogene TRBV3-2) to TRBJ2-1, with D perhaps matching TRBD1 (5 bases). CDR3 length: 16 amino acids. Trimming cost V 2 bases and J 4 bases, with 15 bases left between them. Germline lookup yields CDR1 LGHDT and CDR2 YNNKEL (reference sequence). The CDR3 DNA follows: TGTGCCAGCAGCCAAACTTACAGGAGTCTATACAATGAGCAGTTCTTC. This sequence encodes CASSQTYRSLYNEQFF.

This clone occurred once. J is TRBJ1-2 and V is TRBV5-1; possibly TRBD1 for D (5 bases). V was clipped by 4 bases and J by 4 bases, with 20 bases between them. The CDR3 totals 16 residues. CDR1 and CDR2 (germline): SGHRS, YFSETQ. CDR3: CASSPGGGKGSYGYTF. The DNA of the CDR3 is TGCGCCAGCAGCCCCGGGGGGGGAAAGGGTAGCTATGGCTACACCTTC.

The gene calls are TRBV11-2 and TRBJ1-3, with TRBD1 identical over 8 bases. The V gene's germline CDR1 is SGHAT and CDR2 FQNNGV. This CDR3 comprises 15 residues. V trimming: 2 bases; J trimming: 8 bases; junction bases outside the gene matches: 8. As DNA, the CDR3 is TGTGCCAGCAGCTTACAGCGGCAGGGGGCGGACACCATATATTTT. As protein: CASSLQRQGADTIYF.

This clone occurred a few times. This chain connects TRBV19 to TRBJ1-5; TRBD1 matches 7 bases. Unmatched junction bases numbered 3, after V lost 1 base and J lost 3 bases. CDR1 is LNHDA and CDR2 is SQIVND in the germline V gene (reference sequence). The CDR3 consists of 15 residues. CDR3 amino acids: CASSIGQGVNQPQHF. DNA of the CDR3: TGTGCCAGTAGTATAGGGCAGGGGGTCAATCAGCCCCAGCATTTT.